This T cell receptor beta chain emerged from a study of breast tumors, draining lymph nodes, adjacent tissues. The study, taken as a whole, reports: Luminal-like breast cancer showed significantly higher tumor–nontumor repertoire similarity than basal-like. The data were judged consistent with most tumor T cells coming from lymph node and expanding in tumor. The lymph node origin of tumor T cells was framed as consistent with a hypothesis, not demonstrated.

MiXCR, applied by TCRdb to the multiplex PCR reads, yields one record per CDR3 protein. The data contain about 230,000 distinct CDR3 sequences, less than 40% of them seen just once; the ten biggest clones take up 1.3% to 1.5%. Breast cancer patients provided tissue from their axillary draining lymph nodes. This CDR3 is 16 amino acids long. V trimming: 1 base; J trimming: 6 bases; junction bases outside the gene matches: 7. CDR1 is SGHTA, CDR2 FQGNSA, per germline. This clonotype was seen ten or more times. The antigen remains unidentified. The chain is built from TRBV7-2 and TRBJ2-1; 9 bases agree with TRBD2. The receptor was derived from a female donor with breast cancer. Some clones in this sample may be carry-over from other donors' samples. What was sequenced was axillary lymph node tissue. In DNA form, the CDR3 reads TGTGCCAGCAGCTTAGAAGGGACTAGCTTTGTCAATGAGCAGTTCTTC. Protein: CASSLEGTSFVNEQFF.